This T cell receptor beta chain was documented in a study of Ad26.COV2.S vaccination and SARS-CoV-2 variants. Study details: Once, or twice with 56 days between doses, Ad26.COV2.S was given intramuscularly. Whole-study results and caveats: Across vaccine and placebo recipients, the breadth of non-spike TCRs was similar.

Treatment: approximately 18 received Ad26.COV2.S at low or high dose, single or two shots; several received placebo; per-sample allocation not given. Sample collection was performed on day 63 after the first vaccine or placebo injection. The individual, an adult aged 18-55 years, was a donor in Boston. Clones were read by immunoSEQ multiplex PCR, and TCRdb kept only the in-frame ones, dropping some. The sample shows around 340,000 clones, around 89% of them seen only once. Turning to this clone: Antigen: not known.

The V end lost 0 bases, the J end lost 2 bases, and 7 bases lay between the germline ends. Germline loops: CDR1 LGHNA, CDR2 YNFKEQ. CDR3 length: 14 residues. The sequenced sample was peripheral blood, obtained in a trial of Ad26.COV2.S vaccine versus placebo. The gene calls are TRBV4-2 and TRBJ1-1; no definite D call. This clonotype was obtained from a person aged 18-65 years who received the Ad26.COV2.S COVID-19 vaccine or a placebo. The CDR3 bases are TGTGCCAGCAGCCAAGAGTCGACAAACACTGAAGCTTTCTTT. Its protein product is CASSQESTNTEAFF.